This TCR beta chain originates from a study of blood T cells in healthy people across ages. Findings of the study overall: Nothing was known about donor CMV status, and this possibly confounded expanded clonotype changes. Roughly linear declines in TCR beta diversity per million T cells occurred with age.

About this clonotype itself: Its antigen is not known.

Then a second PCR, running roughly 6 to 12 cycles, was carried out with a sample-barcoded 5' primer and a J-beta primer mix. TCRdb redid the calling of the 5' RACE reads with MiXCR, one entry per CDR3 protein. The table includes 1,500,000 or so distinct CDR3 sequences, 42% detected once. Trimming took 0 bases from V and 1 from J; bases not matched to a gene: 10. Germline CDR1 is LNHNV and CDR2 is YYDKDF (reference sequence). The CDR3 spans 18 residues. Whenever a sample was processed, at least 6.5 million PBMCs were isolated. Input material: blood. The chain couples TRBV15 to TRBJ2-7, with 9 bases lining up with TRBD2. This clonotype was sampled from a woman between 18 and 29 years old in good health. CDR3 nucleotide sequence: TGTGCCACCAGCAGAGATATTGCGGGGGGGTTCAAATCCTACGAGCAGTACTTC. It codes for CATSRDIAGGFKSYEQYF. The entire variable domain, with the rest obtained from reference TRBV15 and TRBJ2-7, is as follows: DAMVIQNPRYQVTQFGKPVTLSCSQTLNHNVMYWYQQKSSQAPKLLFHYYDKDFNNEADTPDNFQSRRPNTSFCFLDIRSPGLGDTAMYLCATSRDIAGGFKSYEQYFGPGTRLTVT.